The rows below give T cell receptor beta chains drawn from one sample of a study of cytomegalovirus exposure and HLA in healthy donors. The method was immunoSEQ multiplex PCR; TCRdb's version includes in-frame clones alone and lacks a portion of them. The sample gives 90,000 to 100,000 clones, around 84% of which show up once; around 2% is in the top ten. Sequenced sample: PBMCs. These TCRs come from a man between 18 and 35 years old in good health and CMV-seronegative. Both conserved end residues are part of each CDR3. Each record gives: D gene, J gene, V gene, clone size, CDR3 DNA, CDR3 protein. D genes are given only for firm matches. Rows give clone size only sometimes, using once, few, many, or a class for an expanded clone.

>NA|TRBJ1-2|TRBV2|NA
TGTGCCAGCAAAGGGTCAGGGAACTATGGCTACACCTTC
CASKGSGNYGYTF
>NA|TRBJ2-1|TRBV11-3|NA
TGTGCCAGCAGCTTATCCCGCGGAATCTACAATGAGCAGTTCTTC
CASSLSRGIYNEQFF
>NA|TRBJ1-1|TRBV12-5|NA
TGTGCTAGTGGTTTGGAGGAGGGTAGTGGGACTGAAGCTTTCTTT
CASGLEEGSGTEAFF
>TRBD1|TRBJ1-2|TRBV5-4|NA
TGTGCCAGCAGTAATCCACAGGGGGAGGTGGGCGGTGGCTACACCTTC
CASSNPQGEVGGGYTF
>TRBD1|TRBJ1-2|TRBV25-1|NA
TGTGCCAGCGACGACAGGGCCGCTAACTATGGCTACACCTTC
CASDDRAANYGYTF
>NA|TRBJ1-4|TRBV5-1|NA
TGCGCCAGCACGGAGGGGGGGAATGAAAAACTGTTTTTT
CASTEGGNEKLFF
>NA|TRBJ2-2|TRBV2|NA
TGTGCCAGCAGTGTCCCTGGCAGAACGAACACCGGGGAGCTGTTTTTT
CASSVPGRTNTGELFF
>TRBD1|TRBJ2-3|TRBV13|NA
TGTGCCAGCAGCTTCCTCCAACAGGGGGGTCAAGATACGCAGTATTTT
CASSFLQQGGQDTQYF
>NA|TRBJ2-6|TRBV6-5|NA
TGTGCCAGCAGTCCTCAGGGAACTGGGGCCAACGTCCTGACTTTC
CASSPQGTGANVLTF
>TRBD1|TRBJ1-4|TRBV19|NA
TGTGCCAGTAGTATGTCAGGACAGGGGGCTAGAGAAAAACTGTTTTTT
CASSMSGQGAREKLFF
>TRBD1|TRBJ1-2|TRBV5-1|once
TGCGCCAGCAGCCTAGAACGACAGGGGGGAGGCTACACCTTC
CASSLERQGGGYTF
>TRBD1|TRBJ2-2|TRBV9|NA
TGTGCCAGCAGCGGCAACAGGGGGCGCTTGAACACCGGGGAGCTGTTTTTT
CASSGNRGRLNTGELFF